Below are 11 T cell receptor beta chains sequenced from a single sample in a study of cytomegalovirus exposure and HLA in healthy donors. Primers: 60 Vbeta forward and 13 Jbeta reverse. The protocol was immunoSEQ multiplex PCR, while the TCRdb copy is restricted to in-frame clones and leaves out a portion. The data contain approximately 200,000 clones, more than 65% of them seen just once; the ten biggest clones take up 2.5% to 3.5%. Sequencing input: PBMCs. The source is a woman aged 25 to 45 in good health and CMV-seropositive.

Worth noting for this clone: The sample contains more than one DNA sequence encoding this CDR3. The DNA for the CDR3 is TGCAGCGTTGTATCGTCGAGACAGTACTTC. Amino acids: CSVVSSRQYF. The V gene is TRBV29-1, the J gene TRBJ2-7; D remains ambiguous. The germline V and J ends were trimmed by 4 bases and 10 bases, with 11 bases remaining between them. Germline CDR1 reads SQVTM; CDR2 reads ANQGSEA. CDR3 size: 10 residues.

CDR3 residues: CASSLWASGSRGEQFF. The DNA for the CDR3 is TGTGCCAGCAGCTTATGGGCTAGCGGGAGTAGGGGTGAGCAGTTCTTC. The genes are TRBV11-1 and TRBJ2-1; 10 positions agree with TRBD2. The V gene's germline CDR1 is SGHAT and CDR2 FQDESV (reference sequence). The CDR3 is made up of 16 amino acids. V trimming: 2 bases; J trimming: 9 bases; junction bases outside the gene matches: 10. The whole variable domain, remainder taken from reference TRBV11-1 and TRBJ2-1, is EAEVAQSPRYKITEKSQAVAFWCDPISGHATLYWYRQILGQGPELLVQFQDESVVDDSQLPKDRFSAERLKGVDSTLKIQPAELGDSAMYLCASSLWASGSRGEQFFGPGTRLTVL.

CDR3 sequence (DNA): TGTGCCAGCAGCACCCTCACAGGGTGGAGGGAGACCCAGTACTTC. Protein sequence: CASSTLTGWRETQYF. The V call is TRBV11-2, the J call TRBJ2-5; D is perhaps TRBD1 (6 bases). The CDR3 consists of 15 residues. Trimming cost V 5 bases and J 5 bases, with 18 bases left between them. The germline gives CDR1 SGHAT, CDR2 FQNNGV. The full variable domain, with the rest looked up from reference TRBV11-2 and TRBJ2-5, is EAGVAQSPRYKIIEKRQSVAFWCNPISGHATLYWYQQILGQGPKLLIQFQNNGVVDDSQLPKDRFSAERLKGVDSTLKIQPAKLEDSAVYLCASSTLTGWRETQYFGPGTRLLVL.

The V call is TRBV29-1, the J call TRBJ2-2, with D possibly matching TRBD2 (5 bases). V lost 5 bases to trimming and J lost 3 bases, with 7 bases between them. The CDR3 contains 12 residues. Germline V gives CDR1 SQVTM, CDR2 ANQGSEA. The CDR3 DNA reads TGCAGCGTTAAGAGGGACACCGGGGAGCTGTTTTTT. Protein: CSVKRDTGELFF.

The rearrangement joins TRBV5-1 to TRBJ1-4, with D hard to call. Germline CDR1 and CDR2: SGHRS and YFSETQ. Trimming cost V 0 bases and J 5 bases, with 8 bases left between them. CDR3 length equals 14 residues. The CDR3 region has the DNA TGCGCCAGCAGCTTGGCCGGGTCCAATGAAAAACTGTTTTTT. It specifies CASSLAGSNEKLFF.

This clone was seen a single time. The gene calls are TRBV5-4 and TRBJ2-5; 7 bases align to TRBD2. The J call is in doubt because the DNA end fits TRBJ2-7 better. Germline V gene data show CDR1 as SGHNT and CDR2 as YYREEE (reference sequence). The CDR3 covers 14 residues. CDR3: CASGRERVSYEQYF. CDR3 nucleotides: TGTGCCAGCGGGAGGGAGCGGGTAAGCTACGAGCAGTACTTC.

The chain employs TRBV28 and TRBJ1-4; no firm D call. CDR3 length: 15 residues. V lost 6 bases to trimming and J lost 6 bases, with 17 bases between them. The germline gives CDR1 MDHEN, CDR2 SYDVKM. CDR3: CASSWPTSRYEKLFF. CDR3 bases: TGTGCCAGCAGCTGGCCGACAAGTCGGTATGAAAAACTGTTTTTT.

The V call is TRBV7-6, the J call TRBJ2-2; perhaps TRBD1 as D (6 bases). The V and J ends lost 5 bases and 1 base respectively, with 8 bases between them. The CDR3 spans 14 residues. Germline CDR1 is SGHVS and CDR2 is FNYEAQ. The DNA of the CDR3 is TGTGCCAGCAGCGTGGGACAGAACACCGGGGAGCTGTTTTTT. It codes for CASSVGQNTGELFF.

This clone has only one observation. The chain is built from TRBV2 and TRBJ1-1, with D hard to call. Looked up from germline, CDR1 is SNHLY and CDR2 is FYNNEI. This CDR3 is built from 15 residues. The V end lost 1 base, the J end lost 7 bases, and 16 bases lay between the germline ends. The CDR3 sequence: CASSEDYLSGFEAFF. In nucleotides, the CDR3 is TGTGCCAGCAGTGAAGACTACCTATCTGGATTTGAAGCTTTCTTT.

A remark on this clone: The junction does not match germline at one end; this may be a read error. This sequence joins TRBV7-7 and TRBJ2-2; D may be TRBD2 (5 bases). This CDR3 is 16 amino acids long. The germline V gene encodes CDR1 SSHAT and CDR2 FNYEAQ (reference sequence). The CDR3: CASSPAVGIQAGELFF. CDR3 bases: TGTGCTAGCAGCCCTGCGGTCGGGATCCAGGCCGGGGAGCTGTTTTTT.

This chain uses TRBV19 with TRBJ2-1, with TRBD1 identical over 7 bases. The V gene end was trimmed by 5 bases and the J gene end by 9 bases; junction bases not matched to a gene: 19. This CDR3 region has 17 residues. CDR1 is LNHDA, CDR2 SQIVND, per germline (reference sequence). The DNA for the CDR3 is TGTGCCAGTAGTGTCTACAGGGGTCGCTTGGGTTCGGGTGAGCAGTTCTTC. This translates into CASSVYRGRLGSGEQFF.